This TCR beta chain was profiled in a study of long-term antiretroviral therapy in people with HIV. Per germline, CDR1 SNHLY and CDR2 FYNNEI. There are 11 residues in the CDR3. The V end was cut by 5 bases, the J end by 5 bases, with 6 bases between. Survey-level resolution applied to immunoSEQ assay v3.0. TCRdb's table, derived via immunoSEQ multiplex PCR, lists solely in-frame clones and lacks some. The sample carries 23,000 or so clones, just over 90% recorded once. Sequenced here: unsorted PBMCs, sampled 7.6 years after starting antiretroviral therapy. This sequence was found in a woman aged 40 to 50 with HIV. J is TRBJ2-5 and V is TRBV2; D not certain. The CDR3 coding sequence is TGTGCCAGCAGTTTAAGGGAGACCCAGTACTTC. Encoded protein: CASSLRETQYF. Variable domain in full (rest from reference TRBV2 and TRBJ2-5): EPEVTQTPSHQVTQMGQEVILRCVPISNHLYFYWYRQILGQKVEFLVSFYNNEISEKSEIFDDQFSVERPDGSNFTLKIRSTKLEDSAMYFCASSLRETQYFGPGTRLLVL.